This T cell receptor (beta chain) was sequenced for a study of blood T cells in healthy people across ages. Study information: There was about one barcoded beta molecule captured by template switching per two T cells. Study observations and caveats: The study regarded diversity estimates from one million T cells as underestimates.

A sample-barcoded 5' primer and a J-beta primer mix were used in a second PCR of roughly 6 to 11 cycles. A template-switch adaptor that had 12 random nucleotides put a tag on each cDNA molecule. One entry per CDR3 protein, called by TCRdb with MiXCR from the 5' RACE reads. The repertoire consists of some 1.5 million distinct CDR3 sequences, with 40% to 45% occurring once and the leading ten covering approximately 4.1%. Trimming left V 3 bases short and J 4 bases short, with 21 bases between. CDR3 length: 16 residues. The germline V gene encodes CDR1 DFQATT and CDR2 SNEGSKA (reference sequence). The study drew donors from healthy Caucasian individuals in Russia aged roughly 6 to 100. As regards this clonotype: Its specificity is not known.

The receptor was derived from a woman under 30 in good health. Sequenced material: blood. The rearrangement links TRBV20-1 to TRBJ1-1, with D tentatively TRBD1 (6 bases). The CDR3 sequence is CSASVGFGGLITEAFF. CDR3 nucleotides: TGCAGTGCTAGTGTCGGGTTCGGGGGCCTAATCACTGAAGCTTTCTTT.